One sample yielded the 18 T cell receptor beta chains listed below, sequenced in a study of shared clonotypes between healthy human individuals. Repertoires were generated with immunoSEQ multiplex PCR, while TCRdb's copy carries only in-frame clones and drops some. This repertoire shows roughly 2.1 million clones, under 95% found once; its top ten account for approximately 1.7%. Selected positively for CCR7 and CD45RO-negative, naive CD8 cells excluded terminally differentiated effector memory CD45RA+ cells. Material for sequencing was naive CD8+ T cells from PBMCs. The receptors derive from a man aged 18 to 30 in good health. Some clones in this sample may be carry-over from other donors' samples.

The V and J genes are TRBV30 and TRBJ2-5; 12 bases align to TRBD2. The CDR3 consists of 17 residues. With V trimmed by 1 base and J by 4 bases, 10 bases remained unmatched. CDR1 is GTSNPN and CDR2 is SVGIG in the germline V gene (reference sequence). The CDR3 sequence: CAWSDKRLAGARETQYF. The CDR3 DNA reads TGTGCCTGGAGTGATAAGCGACTAGCGGGAGCGAGAGAGACCCAGTACTTC.

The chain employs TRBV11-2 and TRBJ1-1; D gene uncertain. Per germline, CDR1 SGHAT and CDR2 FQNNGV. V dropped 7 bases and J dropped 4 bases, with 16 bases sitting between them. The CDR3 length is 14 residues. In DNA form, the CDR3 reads TGTGCCAGCACACCCGGGTCCCACCCCACTGAAGCTTTCTTT. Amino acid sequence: CASTPGSHPTEAFF.

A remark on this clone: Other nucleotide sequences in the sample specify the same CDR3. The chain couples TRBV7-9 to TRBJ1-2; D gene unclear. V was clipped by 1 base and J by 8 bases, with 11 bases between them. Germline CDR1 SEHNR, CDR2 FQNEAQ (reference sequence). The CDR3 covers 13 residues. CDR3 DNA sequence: TGTGCCAGCAGCTTAGGGGGTCTCGACGGCTACACCTTC. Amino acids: CASSLGGLDGYTF.

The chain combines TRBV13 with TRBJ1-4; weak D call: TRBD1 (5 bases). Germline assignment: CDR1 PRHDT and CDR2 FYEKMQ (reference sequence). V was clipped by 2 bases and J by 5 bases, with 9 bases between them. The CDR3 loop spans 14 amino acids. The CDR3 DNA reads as TGTGCCAGCAGCTTATACCCAGGGAATGAAAAACTGTTTTTT. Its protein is CASSLYPGNEKLFF.

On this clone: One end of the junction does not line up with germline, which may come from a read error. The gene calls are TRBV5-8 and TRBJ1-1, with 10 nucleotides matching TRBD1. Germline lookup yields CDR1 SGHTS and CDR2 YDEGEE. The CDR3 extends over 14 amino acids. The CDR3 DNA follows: TGCGAGGAGAGGCGCGGACAGGGGGGGACTGAAGCTTTCTTT. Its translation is CEERRGQGGTEAFF.

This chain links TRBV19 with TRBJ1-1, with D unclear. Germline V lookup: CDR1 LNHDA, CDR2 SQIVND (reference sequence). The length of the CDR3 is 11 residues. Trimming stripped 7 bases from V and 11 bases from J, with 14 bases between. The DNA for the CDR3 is TGTGCCAGTACCATCGGCCCTGGGGCTTTCTTT. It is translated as CASTIGPGAFF.

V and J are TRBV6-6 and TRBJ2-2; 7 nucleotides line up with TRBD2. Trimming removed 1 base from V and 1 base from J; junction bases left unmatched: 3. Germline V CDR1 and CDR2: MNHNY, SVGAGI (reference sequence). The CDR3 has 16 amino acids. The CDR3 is CASSYWAGENTGELFF. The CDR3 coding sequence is TGTGCCAGCAGTTACTGGGCGGGGGAGAACACCGGGGAGCTGTTTTTT.

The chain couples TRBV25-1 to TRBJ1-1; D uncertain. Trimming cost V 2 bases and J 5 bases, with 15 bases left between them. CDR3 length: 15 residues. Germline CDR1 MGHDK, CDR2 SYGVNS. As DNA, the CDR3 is TGTGCCAGCAGTGAACGTAAGGGTGGGGTGACTGAAGCTTTCTTT. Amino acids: CASSERKGGVTEAFF.

As DNA, the CDR3 is TGTGCCAGCAGCTTTGAGTGGGGAAGCTCCTACAATGAGCAGTTCTTC. Amino acid sequence: CASSFEWGSSYNEQFF. The V call is TRBV5-8, the J call TRBJ2-1, with no clear D. Germline-derived CDR1 and CDR2 are SGHTS and YDEGEE. The CDR3 is made up of 16 amino acids. V was clipped by 2 bases and J by 0 bases, with 12 bases between them.

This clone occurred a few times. This CDR3 is CASSPWPGVTEAFF. The CDR3 bases are TGCGCCAGCAGCCCTTGGCCGGGGGTCACTGAAGCTTTCTTT. The genes are TRBV5-1 and TRBJ1-1, with a weak D call TRBD1 (5 bases). Trimming removed 4 bases at V and 4 bases at J, with 14 bases between. The germline V gene has CDR1 SGHRS and CDR2 YFSETQ. The CDR3 contains 14 residues.

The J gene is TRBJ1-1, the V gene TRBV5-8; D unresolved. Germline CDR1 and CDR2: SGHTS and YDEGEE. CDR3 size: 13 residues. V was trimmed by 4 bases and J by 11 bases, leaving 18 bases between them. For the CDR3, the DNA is TGTGCCAGCAGCGACGAGGCACTAAGATCGGCTTTCTTT. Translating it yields CASSDEALRSAFF.

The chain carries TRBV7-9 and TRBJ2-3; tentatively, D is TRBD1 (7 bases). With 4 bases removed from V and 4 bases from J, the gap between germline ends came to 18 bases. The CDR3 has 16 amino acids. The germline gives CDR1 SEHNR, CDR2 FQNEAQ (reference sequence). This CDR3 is CASSSPGGSYPDTQYF. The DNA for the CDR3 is TGTGCCAGCAGCTCACCAGGGGGGAGCTATCCAGATACGCAGTATTTT.

This chain's CDR3 is CASSNPRASEAFF. In nucleotides, the CDR3 is TGTGCCAGTAGTAACCCCAGAGCCAGTGAAGCTTTCTTT. The chain couples TRBV19 to TRBJ1-1; no firm D call. The length of the CDR3 is 13 residues. V dropped 4 bases and J dropped 7 bases, with 13 bases sitting between them. Looked up from germline, CDR1 is LNHDA and CDR2 is SQIVND (reference sequence).

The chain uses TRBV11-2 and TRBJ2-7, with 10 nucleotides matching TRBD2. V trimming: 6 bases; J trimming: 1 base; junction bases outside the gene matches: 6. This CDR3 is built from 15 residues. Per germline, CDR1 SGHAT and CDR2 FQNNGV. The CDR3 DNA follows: TGTGCCAGCAGGCGCCCTAGCGGGGGATCCTACGAGCAGTACTTC. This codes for CASRRPSGGSYEQYF.

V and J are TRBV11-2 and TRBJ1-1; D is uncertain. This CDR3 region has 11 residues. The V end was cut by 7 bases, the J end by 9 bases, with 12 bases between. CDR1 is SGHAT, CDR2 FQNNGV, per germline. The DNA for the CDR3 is TGTGCCAGCACTGACCCAAGCCAAGCTTTCTTT. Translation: CASTDPSQAFF.

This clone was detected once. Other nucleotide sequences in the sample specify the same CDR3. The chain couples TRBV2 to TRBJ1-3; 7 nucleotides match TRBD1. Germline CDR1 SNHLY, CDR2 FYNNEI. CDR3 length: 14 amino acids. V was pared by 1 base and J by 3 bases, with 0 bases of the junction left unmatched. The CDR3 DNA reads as TGTGCCAGCAGTGAAGACAGGGGTGGAAACACCATATATTTT. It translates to CASSEDRGGNTIYF.

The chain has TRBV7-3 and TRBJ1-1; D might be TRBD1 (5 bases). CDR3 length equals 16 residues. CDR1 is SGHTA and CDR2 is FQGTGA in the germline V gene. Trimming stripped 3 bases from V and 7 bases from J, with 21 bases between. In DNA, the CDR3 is TGTGCCAGCAGCTTGCGCTGGGGCAGAGGACGGTTTGAAGCTTTCTTT. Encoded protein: CASSLRWGRGRFEAFF. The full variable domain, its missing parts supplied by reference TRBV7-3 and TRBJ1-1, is GAGVSQTPSNKVTEKGKYVELRCDPISGHTALYWYRQSLGQGPEFLIYFQGTGAADDSGLPNDRFFAVRPEGSVSTLKIQRTERGDSAVYLCASSLRWGRGRFEAFFGQGTRLTVV.

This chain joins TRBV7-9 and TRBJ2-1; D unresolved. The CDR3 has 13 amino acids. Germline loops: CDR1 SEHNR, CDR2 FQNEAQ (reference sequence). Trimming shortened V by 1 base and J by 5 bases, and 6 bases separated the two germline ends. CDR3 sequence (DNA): TGTGCCAGCAGCTTAGATTGGGACAATGAGCAGTTCTTC. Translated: CASSLDWDNEQFF. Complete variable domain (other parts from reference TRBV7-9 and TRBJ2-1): DTGVSQNPRHKITKRGQNVTFRCDPISEHNRLYWYRQTLGQGPEFLTYFQNEAQLEKSRLLSDRFSAERPKGSFSTLEIQRTEQGDSAMYLCASSLDWDNEQFFGPGTRLTVL.